These 5 T cell receptor beta chains were all obtained from the same sample, sequenced in a study of cytomegalovirus exposure and HLA in healthy donors (dated by TCRdb to the late 2010s). Library prep was done by the immunoSEQ multiplex PCR assay. A mixture of 60 forward primers for TCR Vbeta segments and 13 reverse primers for TCR Jbeta segments was used in the multiplex PCR. TCRdb carries this immuneACCESS record with in-frame sequences only. Its versions omit some clonotypes, under half of them owing to an unresolved V gene in the studies checked, with the rest unexplained. The sample profile shows about 200,000 clones; around 84% of them were found once. In total, the top ten clones hold approximately 1.5% of the sample. Material for sequencing was PBMCs. These receptors originate from a woman aged 18-35 years in good health and CMV-seronegative.

To note about this clone: Other DNA sequences within the sample encode an identical CDR3. CDR3 coding DNA: TGCGCCAGCAGACCCACGGGGTCAAAGTATGGCTACACCTTC. This encodes CASRPTGSKYGYTF. This rearrangement joins TRBV4-1 to TRBJ1-2; no definite D call. V was clipped by 6 bases and J by 5 bases, with 16 bases between them. CDR3 length: 14 residues. Germline V gives CDR1 MGHRA, CDR2 YSYEKL.

V and J are TRBV7-9 and TRBJ2-1; 8 positions agree with TRBD2. V shed 5 bases, J shed 6 bases, and the junction held 18 bases outside the gene matches. The CDR3 contains 18 residues. Germline V gene sequence: CDR1 SEHNR, CDR2 FQNEAQ (reference sequence). The CDR3 sequence: CASSPQLTTGTRGNEQFF. Here the CDR3 DNA reads TGTGCCAGCAGCCCCCAATTGACTACCGGGACTAGGGGCAATGAGCAGTTCTTC.

The chain couples TRBV9 to TRBJ2-3; TRBD2 might be the D (5 bases). The CDR3 length is 12 residues. The V and J ends lost 0 bases and 9 bases respectively, with 8 bases between them. From germline, CDR1 is SGDLS and CDR2 YYNGEE. The CDR3: CASSVDRGTQYF. In nucleotides, the CDR3 is TGTGCCAGCAGCGTAGATCGGGGAACGCAGTATTTT.

In DNA, the CDR3 is TGTGCCAGCAGCCAAGACGGGGGGGCCGGGGAGCTGTTTTTT. Translation gives CASSQDGGAGELFF. The chain combines TRBV14 with TRBJ2-2; TRBD2 matches at 8 bases. The CDR3 is 14 amino acids. Germline V CDR1 and CDR2: SGHDN, FVKESK. Unmatched junction bases numbered 0, after V lost 0 bases and J lost 6 bases.

The genes are TRBV27 and TRBJ2-3; a possible D gene is TRBD2 (6 bases). In germline, CDR1 is MNHEY, CDR2 SMNVEV (reference sequence). The CDR3 extends over 16 amino acids. V was shortened by 6 bases and J by 0 bases, with 16 bases between the two germline ends. CDR3 nucleotides: TGTGCCAGCAGCCCCCTGGGGACTGCGAGCACAGATACGCAGTATTTT. It codes for CASSPLGTASTDTQYF.